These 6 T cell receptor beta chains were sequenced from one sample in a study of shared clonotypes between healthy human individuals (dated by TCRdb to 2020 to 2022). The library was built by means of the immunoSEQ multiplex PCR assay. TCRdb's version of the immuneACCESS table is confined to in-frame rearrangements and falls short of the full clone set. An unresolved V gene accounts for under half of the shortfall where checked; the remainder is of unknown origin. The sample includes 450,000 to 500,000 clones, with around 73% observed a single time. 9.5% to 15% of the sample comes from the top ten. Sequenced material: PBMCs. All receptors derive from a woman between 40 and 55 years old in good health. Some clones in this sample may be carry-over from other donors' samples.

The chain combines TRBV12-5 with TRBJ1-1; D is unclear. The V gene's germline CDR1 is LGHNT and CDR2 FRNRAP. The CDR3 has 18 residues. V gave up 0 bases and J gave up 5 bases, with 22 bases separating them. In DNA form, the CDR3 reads TGTGCTAGTGGTTTGGTACTGAATCAGGATTCCACACCGACTGAAGCTTTCTTT. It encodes CASGLVLNQDSTPTEAFF.

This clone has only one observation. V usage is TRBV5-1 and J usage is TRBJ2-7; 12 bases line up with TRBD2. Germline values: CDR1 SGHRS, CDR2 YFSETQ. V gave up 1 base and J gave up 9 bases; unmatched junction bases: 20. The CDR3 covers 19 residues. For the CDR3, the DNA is TGCGCCAGCAGCTTGATCCCCTTGCAACTAGCGGGAGGACAGCAGGGGCAGTACTTC. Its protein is CASSLIPLQLAGGQQGQYF.

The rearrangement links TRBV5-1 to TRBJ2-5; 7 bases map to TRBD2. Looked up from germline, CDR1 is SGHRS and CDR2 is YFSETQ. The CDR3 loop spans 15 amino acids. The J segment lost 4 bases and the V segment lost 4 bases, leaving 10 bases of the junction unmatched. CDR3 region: CASSLLAVGRETQYF. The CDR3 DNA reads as TGCGCCAGCAGCCTCCTAGCGGTAGGACGAGAGACCCAGTACTTC.

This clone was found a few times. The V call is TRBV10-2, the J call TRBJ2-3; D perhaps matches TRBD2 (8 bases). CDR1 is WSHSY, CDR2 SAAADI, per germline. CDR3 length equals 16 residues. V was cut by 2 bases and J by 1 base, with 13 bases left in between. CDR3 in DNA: TGCGCCAGCAGTGAGCGGGGGGGGACAGGCACAGATACGCAGTATTTT. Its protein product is CASSERGGTGTDTQYF.

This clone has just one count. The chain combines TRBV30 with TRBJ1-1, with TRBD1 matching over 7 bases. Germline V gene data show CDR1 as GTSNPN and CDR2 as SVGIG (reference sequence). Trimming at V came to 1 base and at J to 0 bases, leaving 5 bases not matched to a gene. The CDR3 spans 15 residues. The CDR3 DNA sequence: TGTGCCTGGAGTGCTAGGACAGGAATGAACACTGAAGCTTTCTTT. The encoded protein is CAWSARTGMNTEAFF. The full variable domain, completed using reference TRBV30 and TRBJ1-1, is SQTIHQWPATLVQPVGSPLSLECTVEGTSNPNLYWYRQAAGRGLQLLFYSVGIGQISSEVPQNLSASRPQDRQFILSSKKLLLSDSGFYLCAWSARTGMNTEAFFGQGTRLTVV.

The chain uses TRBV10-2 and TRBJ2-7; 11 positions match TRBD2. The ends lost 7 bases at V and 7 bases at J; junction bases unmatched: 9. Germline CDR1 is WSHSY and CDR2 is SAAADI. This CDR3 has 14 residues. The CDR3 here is CASKLAGGPGEQYF. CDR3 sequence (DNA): TGCGCCAGCAAATTAGCGGGAGGGCCTGGGGAGCAGTACTTC.